The 26 T cell receptor beta chains given below trace back to one sample, sequenced in a study of Tregs in tolerant kidney transplant recipients. Clones were sequenced by immunoSEQ multiplex PCR, and TCRdb holds only the in-frame ones, with some missing. Of some 80,000 clones detected, roughly 98% appear once; the ten largest clones hold about 0.5%. This specimen consisted of CD4+ T cells from blood, obtained before the transplant. All receptors come from a human donor who received a combined kidney and bone marrow transplant.

The chain links TRBV11-3 to TRBJ2-5; 14 bases fit TRBD2. V lost 0 bases to trimming and J lost 3 bases; unmatched junction nucleotides: 9. Germline V lookup: CDR1 SGHNT, CDR2 YENEEA. The CDR3 contains 19 residues. The CDR3 DNA reads TGTGCCAGCAGCTTAGATCCAGGACTAGCGGGAGGAGGGGAAGAGACCCAGTACTTC. It translates to CASSLDPGLAGGGEETQYF.

The chain uses TRBV6-1 and TRBJ2-1; D gene ambiguous. Germline-derived CDR1 and CDR2 are MNHNS and SASEGT. Trimming removed 2 bases from V and 8 bases from J, with 4 bases in between. This CDR3 is 11 amino acids long. The CDR3 reads CASSERDEQFF. The CDR3 DNA is TGTGCCAGCAGTGAACGGGATGAGCAGTTCTTC.

This clone was recorded once. The chain couples TRBV25-1 to TRBJ2-1; the match to TRBD2 covers 7 bases. Germline V gene lookup returns CDR1 MGHDK and CDR2 SYGVNS. There are 15 residues in the CDR3. V shed 2 bases and J 9 bases; nucleotides not matched to a gene: 10. This CDR3 reads CASSEAGGGGVEQFF. In nucleotides, the CDR3 is TGTGCCAGCAGTGAAGCGGGTGGTGGGGGGGTTGAGCAGTTCTTC.

V and J are TRBV9 and TRBJ2-1, with 9 bases aligning to TRBD2. Per the germline V gene, CDR1 is SGDLS and CDR2 is YYNGEE. The V segment lost 0 bases and the J segment 3 bases; nucleotides outside the gene matches: 4. This CDR3 contains 16 residues. The CDR3 loop is CASSVASGAHYNEQFF. The CDR3 DNA reads as TGTGCCAGCAGCGTAGCTAGCGGGGCCCACTACAATGAGCAGTTCTTC.

This chain connects TRBV7-6 to TRBJ1-2; possible D gene TRBD1, 5 bases. The V end was cut by 1 base, the J end by 7 bases, with 7 bases between. CDR1 and CDR2 from the germline V gene are SGHVS and FNYEAQ. CDR3 length equals 12 residues. The CDR3 DNA follows: TGTGCCAGCAGCTTAGTAGGGGTTGGCTACACCTTC. This gives the protein CASSLVGVGYTF.

This chain links TRBV28 with TRBJ1-5; 7 nucleotides match TRBD1. This CDR3 has 13 residues. Trimming removed 7 bases from V and 7 bases from J; junction bases left unmatched: 7. Germline V lookup: CDR1 MDHEN, CDR2 SYDVKM. The CDR3 loop is CASTTGSEQPQHF. The CDR3 coding sequence is TGTGCCAGCACGACAGGGAGTGAACAGCCCCAGCATTTT.

The rearrangement joins TRBV7-2 to TRBJ2-1, with 9 bases that match TRBD2. This CDR3 is built from 15 residues. Trimming took 4 bases from V and 6 from J; bases not matched to a gene: 7. In germline, CDR1 is SGHTA, CDR2 FQGNSA. The CDR3 protein is CASSSTSGESNEQFF. The CDR3 coding sequence is TGTGCCAGCAGCTCGACTAGCGGAGAGAGCAATGAGCAGTTCTTC. The complete variable domain, with remaining parts taken from reference TRBV7-2 and TRBJ2-1, reads GAGVSQSPSNKVTEKGKDVELRCDPISGHTALYWYRQSLGQGLEFLIYFQGNSAPDKSGLPSDRFSAERTGGSVSTLTIQRTQQEDSAVYLCASSSTSGESNEQFFGPGTRLTVL.

This sequence joins TRBV19 and TRBJ1-2, with 10 bases identical to TRBD1. Germline assignment: CDR1 LNHDA and CDR2 SQIVND (reference sequence). The CDR3 runs 14 residues. The J segment lost 6 bases and the V segment lost 7 bases, leaving 8 bases of the junction unmatched. CDR3 in amino acids: CASTGGGTGDGYTF. CDR3 coding DNA: TGTGCCAGTACCGGGGGCGGGACAGGGGATGGCTACACCTTC.

The chain is built from TRBV6-4 and TRBJ2-2, with a weak D call TRBD1 (6 bases). V dropped 4 bases and J dropped 2 bases, with 14 bases sitting between them. The CDR3 runs 16 residues. The germline V gene has CDR1 MRHNA and CDR2 SNTAGT. The CDR3 protein is CASSVNQGPNTGELFF. The CDR3 DNA reads as TGTGCCAGCAGTGTCAACCAGGGGCCAAACACCGGGGAGCTGTTTTTT.

The J gene is TRBJ2-2, the V gene TRBV7-9; 7 bases align to TRBD1. Germline V gene data show CDR1 as SEHNR and CDR2 as FQNEAQ (reference sequence). The CDR3 covers 14 residues. V shed 4 bases, J shed 5 bases, and the junction held 4 bases outside the gene matches. The CDR3 nucleotides are TGTGCCAGCAGCTCAGAACAGGGGACCGGGGAGCTGTTTTTT. Its translation: CASSSEQGTGELFF.

Comments on this clone: This CDR3 is also generated by other DNA sequences in the sample. This chain connects TRBV29-1 to TRBJ1-2; 9 bases are a match to TRBD1. The CDR3 has 15 amino acids. The germline V gene encodes CDR1 SQVTM and CDR2 ANQGSEA. Trimming at V came to 4 bases and at J to 0 bases, leaving 6 bases not matched to a gene. Here the CDR3 reads CSVAGQGLSNYGYTF. The CDR3 nucleotides are TGCAGCGTTGCTGGACAGGGGCTATCTAACTATGGCTACACCTTC.

The rearrangement uses TRBV10-3 and TRBJ2-1; weak D call: TRBD2 (6 bases). The CDR3 has 17 residues. The V and J ends lost 3 bases and 3 bases respectively, with 18 bases between them. The germline V gene encodes CDR1 ENHRY and CDR2 SYGVKD. In DNA, the CDR3 is TGTGCCATCAGTGATACCCGTCGGGAGTCTCTCTACAATGAGCAGTTCTTC. Translating it yields CAISDTRRESLYNEQFF.

The chain couples TRBV30 to TRBJ1-6, with 8 bases lining up with TRBD1. The germline V gene has CDR1 GTSNPN and CDR2 SVGIG (reference sequence). The V segment lost 3 bases and the J segment 6 bases; nucleotides outside the gene matches: 13. This CDR3 is 17 amino acids long. The CDR3 DNA follows: TGTGCCTGGAGCATGAGCAGGGGGCTTAGAAGTAATTCACCCCTCCACTTT. It is translated as CAWSMSRGLRSNSPLHF. Complete variable domain (other parts from reference TRBV30 and TRBJ1-6): SQTIHQWPATLVQPVGSPLSLECTVEGTSNPNLYWYRQAAGRGLQLLFYSVGIGQISSEVPQNLSASRPQDRQFILSSKKLLLSDSGFYLCAWSMSRGLRSNSPLHFGNGTRLTVT.

CDR3 sequence: CASRGGSYNEQFF. The CDR3 DNA sequence: TGTGCCAGCAGGGGGGGCTCCTACAATGAGCAGTTCTTC. The chain carries TRBV9 and TRBJ2-1, with D possibly being TRBD2 (6 bases). This CDR3 region has 13 residues. The V gene's germline CDR1 is SGDLS and CDR2 YYNGEE. Trimming removed 5 bases at V and 0 bases at J, with 6 bases between.

The chain carries TRBV6-1 and TRBJ1-1; D gene uncertain. V gave up 0 bases and J gave up 1 base, with 6 bases separating them. The CDR3 is made up of 14 amino acids. Germline CDR1 MNHNS, CDR2 SASEGT. CDR3 sequence: CASSEAYGNTEAFF. The CDR3, as DNA: TGTGCCAGCAGTGAAGCGTACGGGAACACTGAAGCTTTCTTT.

V gene TRBV6-1 combines with J gene TRBJ1-5, with D possibly matching TRBD1 (6 bases). CDR3 length equals 15 residues. Germline V gene lookup returns CDR1 MNHNS and CDR2 SASEGT. Between the trimmed V and J ends, which lost 2 bases and 0 bases, there was a span of 8 bases. CDR3 nucleotide sequence: TGTGCCAGCAGTGAAATGGGGGCTAGCAATCAGCCCCAGCATTTT. Protein: CASSEMGASNQPQHF.

The CDR3 is CASSWRPTFAYEQYF. In nucleotides, the CDR3 is TGTGCCAGCAGTTGGAGACCTACATTCGCCTACGAGCAGTACTTC. The genes are TRBV28 and TRBJ2-7, with D unresolved. The CDR3 has 15 residues. Germline V gene lookup returns CDR1 MDHEN and CDR2 SYDVKM. V was trimmed by 4 bases and J by 2 bases, leaving 15 bases between them.

The V call is TRBV5-1, the J call TRBJ2-5; 11 bases align to TRBD2. The CDR3 has 15 amino acids. With V trimmed by 2 bases and J by 1 base, 1 base remained unmatched. From germline, CDR1 is SGHRS and CDR2 YFSETQ. The CDR3 spells CASSFLAGGQETQYF. DNA of the CDR3: TGCGCCAGCAGCTTCCTAGCGGGGGGCCAAGAGACCCAGTACTTC.

The chain has TRBV28 and TRBJ1-1; no clear D. The CDR3 loop spans 13 amino acids. Looked up from germline, CDR1 is MDHEN and CDR2 is SYDVKM. V was trimmed by 6 bases and J by 1 base, leaving 9 bases between them. This CDR3 is CASSPGWNTEAFF. In DNA form, the CDR3 reads TGTGCCAGCAGCCCCGGTTGGAACACTGAAGCTTTCTTT.

The chain has TRBV10-3 and TRBJ2-5; D might be TRBD2 (5 bases). V shed 8 bases and J shed 1 base, with 11 bases lying between them. The germline V gene has CDR1 ENHRY and CDR2 SYGVKD. The CDR3 is 13 amino acids. CDR3 nucleotide sequence: TGTGCCATCGGCGGGCGCCTCCAAGAGACCCAGTACTTC. Protein: CAIGGRLQETQYF.

The rearrangement links TRBV7-2 to TRBJ1-3; D is possibly TRBD1 (6 bases). This CDR3 comprises 13 residues. The V and J ends lost 5 bases and 5 bases respectively, with 10 bases between them. Per germline, CDR1 SGHTA and CDR2 FQGNSA. CDR3 sequence: CASSPRDRNTIYF. As DNA, the CDR3 is TGTGCCAGCAGCCCCAGGGACAGAAACACCATATATTTT.

V and J are TRBV29-1 and TRBJ2-5, with TRBD2 matching over 8 bases. V lost 6 bases to trimming and J lost 1 base; unmatched junction nucleotides: 7. This CDR3 spans 14 amino acids. Germline V gives CDR1 SQVTM, CDR2 ANQGSEA. CDR3 DNA sequence: TGCAGCGTGGCCGGGACTAGGTCCCAAGAGACCCAGTACTTC. Protein sequence: CSVAGTRSQETQYF.

The sample holds one count of this clone. The CDR3, as DNA: TGCGCCAGCAGCTTCGGGACAGTCACTGAAGCTTTCTTT. This encodes CASSFGTVTEAFF. V and J are TRBV5-1 and TRBJ1-1, with 7 nucleotides matching TRBD1. Germline CDR1 is SGHRS and CDR2 is YFSETQ. V dropped 2 bases and J dropped 4; count of bases not matched to a gene: 2. The CDR3 loop spans 13 amino acids.

The CDR3 coding sequence is TGTGCCAGCAGCGCCAACTCTGTATACACCGGGGAGCTGTTTTTT. Its translation: CASSANSVYTGELFF. V usage is TRBV9 and J usage is TRBJ2-2, with D uncertain. Germline V gene sequence: CDR1 SGDLS, CDR2 YYNGEE. The CDR3 loop spans 15 amino acids. V lost 3 bases to trimming and J lost 3 bases, with 12 bases between them.

The chain has TRBV7-2 and TRBJ2-1; D possibly corresponds to TRBD2 (5 bases). Germline CDR1 and CDR2: SGHTA and FQGNSA. V lost 5 bases and J lost 4, with 15 bases in between. This CDR3 spans 15 amino acids. CDR3 residues: CASSPLTGNYNEQFF. CDR3 DNA: TGTGCCAGCAGCCCCCTCACCGGGAATTACAATGAGCAGTTCTTC.

The chain couples TRBV5-1 to TRBJ2-3; 12 nucleotides match TRBD2. Unmatched junction bases numbered 10, after V lost 5 bases and J lost 6 bases. The V gene's germline CDR1 is SGHRS and CDR2 YFSETQ. The CDR3 consists of 16 residues. In DNA, the CDR3 is TGCGCCAGCAGTCCCGGACTAGCGGGGTTCGGGGATACGCAGTATTTT. It is translated as CASSPGLAGFGDTQYF.